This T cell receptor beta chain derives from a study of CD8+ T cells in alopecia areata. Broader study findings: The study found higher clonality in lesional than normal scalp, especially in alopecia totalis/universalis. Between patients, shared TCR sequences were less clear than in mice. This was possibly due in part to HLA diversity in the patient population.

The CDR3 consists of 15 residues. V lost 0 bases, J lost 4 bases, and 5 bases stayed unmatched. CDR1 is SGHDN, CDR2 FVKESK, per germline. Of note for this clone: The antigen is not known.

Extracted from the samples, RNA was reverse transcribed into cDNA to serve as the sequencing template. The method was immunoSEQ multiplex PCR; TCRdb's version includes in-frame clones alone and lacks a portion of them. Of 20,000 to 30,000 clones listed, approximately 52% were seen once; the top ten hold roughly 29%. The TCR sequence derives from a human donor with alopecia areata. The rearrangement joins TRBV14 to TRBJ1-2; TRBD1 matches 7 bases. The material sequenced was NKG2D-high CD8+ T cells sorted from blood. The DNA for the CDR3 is TGTGCCAGCAGCCAAGATCACAGGGGAAGCTATGGCTACACCTTC. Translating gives CASSQDHRGSYGYTF.